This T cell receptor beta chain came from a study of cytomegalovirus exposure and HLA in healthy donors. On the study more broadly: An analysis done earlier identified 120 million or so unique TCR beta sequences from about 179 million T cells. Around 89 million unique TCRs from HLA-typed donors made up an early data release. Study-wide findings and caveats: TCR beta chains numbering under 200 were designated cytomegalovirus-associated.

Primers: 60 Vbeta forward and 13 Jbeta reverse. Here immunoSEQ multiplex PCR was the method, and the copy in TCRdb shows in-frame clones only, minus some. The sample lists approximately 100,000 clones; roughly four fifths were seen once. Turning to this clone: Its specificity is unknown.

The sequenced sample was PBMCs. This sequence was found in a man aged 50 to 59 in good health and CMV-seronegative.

CDR3 sequence: CASSPGTGGSDTQYF. Here the CDR3 DNA reads TGTGCCAGCTCACCAGGGACAGGGGGCTCAGATACGCAGTATTTT. The chain joins TRBV18 to TRBJ2-3, with 12 nucleotides matching TRBD1. Germline V lookup: CDR1 KGHSH, CDR2 LQKENI. The ends lost 2 bases at V and 4 bases at J; junction bases unmatched: 1. The CDR3 length is 15 residues. Supplemented by reference TRBV18 and TRBJ2-3, the full variable domain reads NAGVMQNPRHLVRRRGQEARLRCSPMKGHSHVYWYRQLPEEGLKFMVYLQKENIIDESGMPKERFSAEFPKEGPSILRIQQVVRGDSAAYFCASSPGTGGSDTQYFGPGTRLTVL.